Here is one TCR beta chain with its context. V shed 6 bases and J shed 5 bases, with 19 bases lying between them. The CDR3 contains 15 residues. Germline assignment: CDR1 SNHLY and CDR2 FYNNEI. These data come from a study of blood T cell repertoires in COVID-19. The overall study: Acute-phase and convalescent COVID-19 samples originated in the United States, Italy and Spain. T cells, B-cell-depleted T cells, or PBMCs supplied cDNA or gDNA.

Source study methods: Scientists estimated how many nucleated cells there were by amplifying reference gene primers. The protocol was immunoSEQ multiplex PCR, while the TCRdb copy is restricted to in-frame clones and leaves out a portion. V and J calls and clone size follow that table, whereas D and trimming were derived from the DNA. The repertoire holds 250,000 to 350,000 clones, with around 89% as singletons. This receptor was obtained from a woman aged 55-69 years with acute or convalescent COVID-19. The V and J genes are TRBV2 and TRBJ1-2; no firm D call. Sequencing input: peripheral blood. The CDR3 DNA is TGTGCCAGCAGCCTCCGAGGTCCCCCCACTTATGGCTACACCTTC. Its protein is CASSLRGPPTYGYTF.